This record looks at one T cell receptor (beta chain) sequence and its context. The antigen remains undetermined. The data were taken from a study of cytomegalovirus exposure and HLA in healthy donors. Study-wide findings and caveats: Testing in vitro showed a few CMV-associated chains specific for CMV antigens. It was assumed in the presence/absence analyses that sequencing depth was roughly uniform across donors. Common viral pathogens seemed, in a later analysis, to connect with several of the most significant clusters.

13 Jbeta primers and 60 Vbeta primers were used for the PCR. Sequencing was performed with immunoSEQ multiplex PCR; in TCRdb, only in-frame clones are kept and a portion is missing. Of around 160,000 clones in the sample, roughly 70% were seen once. Healthy individuals who donated bone marrow served as the donors. The CDR3 extends over 15 amino acids. V shed 4 bases, J shed 6 bases, and the junction held 10 bases outside the gene matches. Germline CDR1 is SQVTM and CDR2 is ANQGSEA. This sequence originates from a middle-aged woman in good health and CMV-seropositive. The chain recombines TRBV29-1 with TRBJ2-3; 10 bases are a match to TRBD1. The source material was PBMCs. CDR3 region: CSVAPGTGVVDTQYF. CDR3 in DNA: TGCAGCGTTGCCCCCGGGACAGGGGTGGTGGATACGCAGTATTTT.